The 10 T cell receptor beta chains reported below all come from one sample, sequenced in a study of T cells after yellow fever vaccination. TCRdb analysed the 5' RACE reads with MiXCR anew, one entry per CDR3 protein. This table holds 450,000 to 650,000 distinct CDR3 sequences, approximately 12% found once. Sequencing was performed on PBMCs, taken on the day of the yellow fever booster vaccination. Receptors were obtained from a man aged 25 to 40 who received the YFV17D yellow fever vaccine.

This clonotype has more than one count but fewer than ten. V and J are TRBV3-1 and TRBJ2-7, with 12 bases lining up with TRBD2. Trimming cost V 0 bases and J 4 bases; bases outside gene matches: 10. The CDR3 is 18 amino acids. Germline V CDR1 and CDR2: LGHDT, YNNKEL (reference sequence). The CDR3 region is CASSQDVGRLAGVYEQYF. CDR3 nucleotides: TGTGCCAGCAGCCAAGATGTAGGTCGACTAGCGGGAGTGTACGAGCAGTACTTC.

This rearrangement joins TRBV20-1 to TRBJ2-1, with 7 positions matching TRBD1. Germline CDR1 and CDR2: DFQATT and SNEGSKA (reference sequence). J lost 9 bases, V lost 5 bases, and 13 bases had no gene match. This CDR3 comprises 14 residues. Here the CDR3 DNA reads TGCAGTGCTCCGTGGGCAGGGGGAACCGGTGAGCAGTTCTTC. Amino acids: CSAPWAGGTGEQFF.

There are many counts of this clonotype. This chain uses TRBV7-2 with TRBJ1-2; TRBD1 might be the D (5 bases). The CDR3 spans 13 residues. CDR1 and CDR2 (germline): SGHTA, FQGNSA. Trimming left V 5 bases short and J 8 bases short, with 15 bases between. In DNA form, the CDR3 reads TGTGCCAGCAGCACCGGGACGCCTTTCGGCTACACCTTC. Residues: CASSTGTPFGYTF.

This clonotype was seen a handful of times. This chain uses TRBV5-1 with TRBJ2-5; D is perhaps TRBD1 or TRBD2 (6 bases each). From germline, CDR1 is SGHRS and CDR2 YFSETQ. V lost 6 bases to trimming and J lost 5 bases, with 17 bases between them. The CDR3 contains 14 residues. The CDR3 nucleotides read TGCGCCAGCAAGGGGGGAACCTCCCGTGAGACCCAGTACTTC. Protein: CASKGGTSRETQYF.

The CDR3 DNA is TGTGCCAGCAGCCAACAGGGGGGGTACACAGATACGCAGTATTTT. It encodes CASSQQGGYTDTQYF. V is TRBV7-2 and J is TRBJ2-3; D is perhaps TRBD1 (8 bases). V lost 5 bases and J lost 2, with 14 bases in between. CDR3 length: 15 amino acids. Germline V gene lookup returns CDR1 SGHTA and CDR2 FQGNSA.

There are a few counts of this clonotype. V gene TRBV7-9 combines with J gene TRBJ1-1, with TRBD1 as a possible D gene (5 bases). CDR1 is SEHNR, CDR2 FQNEAQ, per germline (reference sequence). This CDR3 contains 11 residues. Trimming shortened V by 8 bases and J by 5 bases, and 9 bases separated the two germline ends. CDR3 sequence reads: CASLRGTEAFF. CDR3 bases: TGTGCCAGCTTGAGGGGAACTGAAGCTTTCTTT.

The chain combines TRBV19 with TRBJ2-7; tentatively, D is TRBD2 (6 bases). CDR1 is LNHDA and CDR2 is SQIVND in the germline V gene (reference sequence). V was cut by 7 bases and J by 1 base, with 14 bases left in between. This CDR3 region has 14 residues. In DNA, the CDR3 is TGTGCCAGTAAGGAGAGCGGGCTATCCTACGAGCAGTACTTC. It is translated as CASKESGLSYEQYF. The full variable domain, with the rest looked up from reference TRBV19 and TRBJ2-7, is DGGITQSPKYLFRKEGQNVTLSCEQNLNHDAMYWYRQDPGQGLRLIYYSQIVNDFQKGDIAEGYSVSREKKESFPLTVTSAQKNPTAFYLCASKESGLSYEQYFGPGTRLTVT.

This clonotype was counted only a few times. The chain carries TRBV11-2 and TRBJ2-3, with 13 nucleotides matching TRBD2. This CDR3 comprises 16 residues. Per the germline V gene, CDR1 is SGHAT and CDR2 is FQNNGV. J lost 4 bases, V lost 4 bases, and 5 bases had no gene match. CDR3 protein: CASSSLLAGGPDTQYF. Written as DNA, the CDR3 is TGTGCCAGCAGCTCCCTACTAGCGGGAGGGCCAGATACGCAGTATTTT.

This clonotype has a count of ten or more. The J gene is TRBJ2-3, the V gene TRBV7-8; D possibly corresponds to TRBD2 (6 bases). The CDR3 contains 17 residues. The V and J ends lost 5 bases and 0 bases respectively, with 18 bases between them. Germline V gives CDR1 SGHVS, CDR2 FQNEAQ. For the CDR3, the DNA is TGTGCCAGCAGCCCGTATAGACTAGGTTCTAGCACAGATACGCAGTATTTT. Translation gives CASSPYRLGSSTDTQYF.

The CDR3 loop is CAPLTRQGSEAFF. The CDR3 DNA reads as TGTGCCCCTTTAACCCGGCAGGGCTCTGAAGCTTTCTTT. The chain links TRBV24-1 to TRBJ1-1; D possibly corresponds to TRBD1 (5 bases). Germline V lookup: CDR1 KGHDR, CDR2 SFDVKD. CDR3 length: 13 amino acids. Trimming took 12 bases from V and 6 from J, leaving 19 bases between them.